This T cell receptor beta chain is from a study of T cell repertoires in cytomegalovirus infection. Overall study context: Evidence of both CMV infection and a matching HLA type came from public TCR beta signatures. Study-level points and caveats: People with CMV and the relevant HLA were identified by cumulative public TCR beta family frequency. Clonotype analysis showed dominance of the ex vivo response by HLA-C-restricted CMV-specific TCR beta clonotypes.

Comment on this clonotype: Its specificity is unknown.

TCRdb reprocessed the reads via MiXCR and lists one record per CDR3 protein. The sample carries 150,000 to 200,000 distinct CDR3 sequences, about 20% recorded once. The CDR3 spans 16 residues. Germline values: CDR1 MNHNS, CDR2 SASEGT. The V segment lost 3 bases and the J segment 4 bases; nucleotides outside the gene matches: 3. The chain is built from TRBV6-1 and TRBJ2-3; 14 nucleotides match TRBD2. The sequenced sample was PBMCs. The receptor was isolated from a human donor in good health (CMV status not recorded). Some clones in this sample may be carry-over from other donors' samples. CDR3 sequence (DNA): TGTGCCAGCAGTGAGACTAGCGGGGGGGCCCCAGATACGCAGTATTTT. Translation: CASSETSGGAPDTQYF.